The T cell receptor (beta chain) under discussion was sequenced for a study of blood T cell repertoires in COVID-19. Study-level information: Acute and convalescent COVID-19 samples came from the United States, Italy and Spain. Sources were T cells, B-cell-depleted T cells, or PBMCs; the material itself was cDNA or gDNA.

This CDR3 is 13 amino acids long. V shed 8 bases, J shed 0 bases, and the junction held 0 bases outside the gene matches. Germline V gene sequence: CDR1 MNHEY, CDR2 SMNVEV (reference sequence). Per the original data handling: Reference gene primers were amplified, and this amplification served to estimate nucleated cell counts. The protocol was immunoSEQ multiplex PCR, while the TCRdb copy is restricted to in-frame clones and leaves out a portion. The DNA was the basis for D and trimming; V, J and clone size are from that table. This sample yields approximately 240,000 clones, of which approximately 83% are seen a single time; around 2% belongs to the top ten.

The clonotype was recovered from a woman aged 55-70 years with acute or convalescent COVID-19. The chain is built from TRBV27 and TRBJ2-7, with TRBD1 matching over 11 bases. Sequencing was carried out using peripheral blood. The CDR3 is CASGQGASYEQYF. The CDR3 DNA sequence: TGTGCCAGCGGACAGGGGGCCTCCTACGAGCAGTACTTC.